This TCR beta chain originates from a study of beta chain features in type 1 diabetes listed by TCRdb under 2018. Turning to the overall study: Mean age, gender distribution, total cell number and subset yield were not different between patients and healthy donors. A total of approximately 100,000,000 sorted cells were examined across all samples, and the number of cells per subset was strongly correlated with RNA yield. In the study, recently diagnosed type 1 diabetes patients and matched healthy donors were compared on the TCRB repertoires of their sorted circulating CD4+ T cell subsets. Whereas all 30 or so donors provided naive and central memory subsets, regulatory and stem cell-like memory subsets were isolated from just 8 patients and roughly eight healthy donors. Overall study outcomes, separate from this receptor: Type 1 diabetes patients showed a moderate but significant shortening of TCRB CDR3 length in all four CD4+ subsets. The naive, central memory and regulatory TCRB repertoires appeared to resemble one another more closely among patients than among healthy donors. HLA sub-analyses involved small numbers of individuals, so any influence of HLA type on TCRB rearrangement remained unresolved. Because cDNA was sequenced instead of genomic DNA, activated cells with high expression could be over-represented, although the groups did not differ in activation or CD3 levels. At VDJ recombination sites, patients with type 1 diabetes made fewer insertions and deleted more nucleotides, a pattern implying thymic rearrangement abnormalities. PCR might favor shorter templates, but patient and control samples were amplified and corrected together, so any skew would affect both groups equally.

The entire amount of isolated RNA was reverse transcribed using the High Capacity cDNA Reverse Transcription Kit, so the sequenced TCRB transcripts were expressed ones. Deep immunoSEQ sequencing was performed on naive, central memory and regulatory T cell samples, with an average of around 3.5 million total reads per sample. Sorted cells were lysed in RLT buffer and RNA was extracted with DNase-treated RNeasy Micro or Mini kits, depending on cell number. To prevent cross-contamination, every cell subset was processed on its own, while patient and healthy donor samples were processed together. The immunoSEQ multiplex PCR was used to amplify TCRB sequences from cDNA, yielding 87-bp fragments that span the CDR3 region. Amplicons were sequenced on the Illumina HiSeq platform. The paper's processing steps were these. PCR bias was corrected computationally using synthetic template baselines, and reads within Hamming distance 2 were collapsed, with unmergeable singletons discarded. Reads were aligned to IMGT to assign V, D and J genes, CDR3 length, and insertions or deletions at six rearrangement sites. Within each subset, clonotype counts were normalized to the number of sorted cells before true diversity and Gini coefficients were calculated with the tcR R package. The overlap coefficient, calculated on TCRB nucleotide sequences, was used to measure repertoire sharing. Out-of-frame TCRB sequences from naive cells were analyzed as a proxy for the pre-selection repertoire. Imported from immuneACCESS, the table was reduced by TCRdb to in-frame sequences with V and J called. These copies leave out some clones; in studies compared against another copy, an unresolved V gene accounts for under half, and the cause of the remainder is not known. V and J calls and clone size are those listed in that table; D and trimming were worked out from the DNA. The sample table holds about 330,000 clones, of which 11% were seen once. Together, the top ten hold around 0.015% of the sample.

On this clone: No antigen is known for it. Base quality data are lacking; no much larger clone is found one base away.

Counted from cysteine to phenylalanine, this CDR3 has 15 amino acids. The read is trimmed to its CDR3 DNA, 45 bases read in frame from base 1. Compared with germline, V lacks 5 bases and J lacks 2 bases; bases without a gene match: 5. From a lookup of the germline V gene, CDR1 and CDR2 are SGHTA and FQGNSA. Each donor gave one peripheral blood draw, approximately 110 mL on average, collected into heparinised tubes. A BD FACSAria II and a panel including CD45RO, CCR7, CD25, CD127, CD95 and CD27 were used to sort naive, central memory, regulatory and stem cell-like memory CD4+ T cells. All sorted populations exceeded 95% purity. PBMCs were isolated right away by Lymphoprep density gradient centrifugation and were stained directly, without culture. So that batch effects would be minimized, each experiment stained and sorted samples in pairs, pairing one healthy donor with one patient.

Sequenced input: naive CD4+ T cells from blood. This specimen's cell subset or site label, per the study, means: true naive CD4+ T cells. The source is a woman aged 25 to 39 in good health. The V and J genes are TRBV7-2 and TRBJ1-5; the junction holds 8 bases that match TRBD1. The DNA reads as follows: TGTGCCAGCAGCCGAGGACAGGGCGGCAATCAGCCCCAGCATTTT. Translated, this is CASSRGQGGNQPQHF.